This record covers a single TCR beta chain. V trimming: 9 bases; J trimming: 0 bases; junction bases outside the gene matches: 5. This CDR3 has 15 residues. Germline V gives CDR1 MNHEY, CDR2 SMNVEV (reference sequence). Study processing details: Estimation of nucleated cell counts relied on the amplification of reference gene primers. TCRdb's copy holds only in-frame clones and misses some; the assay was immunoSEQ multiplex PCR. V and J calls and clone size follow that table, whereas D and trimming were derived from the DNA. The sample lists 160,000 or so clones, less than 90% occurring once. The sample comes from a study of blood T cell repertoires in COVID-19. Study-wide context: PBMCs, B-cell-depleted T cells, or T cells were the source of the cDNA or gDNA that made up the material.

V is TRBV27 and J is TRBJ1-5; TRBD1 aligns across 10 bases. The sequence came from a woman aged 70-85 years with acute or convalescent COVID-19. Sequencing was performed on peripheral blood. Written as DNA, the CDR3 is TGTGCCAGTCTCGACAGGGGGCCTAGCAATCAGCCCCAGCATTTT. Translated: CASLDRGPSNQPQHF.